A selection of T cell receptor beta chains follows, all from one sample in a study of blood T cell repertoires in COVID-19. Using immunoSEQ multiplex PCR, the repertoire was profiled, and TCRdb retains in-frame clones only, with some absent. The sample yields over 150,000 clones, about 85% seen once. Sequencing input: peripheral blood. Receptors originate from a man aged 40-49 years with acute or convalescent COVID-19. The CDR3 runs from the conserved cysteine through the conserved F or W. Fields, in order: J gene, clone size, D gene, V gene, CDR3 DNA, CDR3 protein. A D gene is named only where the DNA matches it firmly. Some rows mark clone size as missing; the rest say once, few, many or name a class of expanded clone.

j_call: TRBJ2-5
clone_size: NA
d_call: TRBD2
v_call: TRBV3-1/TRBV3-2
cdr3_nt: TGTGCCAGCAGCCTAGCGGGGGGCAAAGGTGGGACCCAGTACTTC
cdr3_aa: CASSLAGGKGGTQYF

j_call: TRBJ2-2
clone_size: NA
d_call: NA
v_call: TRBV27
cdr3_nt: TGTGCCAGCAGCCCCATGGCGGGTTCCTCCACCGGGGAGCTGTTTTTT
cdr3_aa: CASSPMAGSSTGELFF

j_call: TRBJ1-3
clone_size: few
d_call: NA
v_call: TRBV2
cdr3_nt: TGTGCCAGCAAAACTGGACTCAGCTCTGGAAACACCATATATTTT
cdr3_aa: CASKTGLSSGNTIYF

j_call: TRBJ1-2
clone_size: NA
d_call: TRBD1
v_call: TRBV2
cdr3_nt: TGTGCCAGCAGGCTACAGGGGTATGGCTACACCTTC
cdr3_aa: CASRLQGYGYTF

j_call: TRBJ1-4
clone_size: NA
d_call: NA
v_call: TRBV6-6
cdr3_nt: TGTGCCAGCCGTTTCAGGGAACCCAATGAAAAACTGTTTTTT
cdr3_aa: CASRFREPNEKLFF

j_call: TRBJ1-1
clone_size: NA
d_call: NA
v_call: TRBV28
cdr3_nt: TGTGCCACAAACCCCCCCAAACGAGAGGAAGCTTTCTTT
cdr3_aa: CATNPPKREEAFF

j_call: TRBJ1-2
clone_size: NA
d_call: TRBD1
v_call: TRBV7-9
cdr3_nt: TGTGCCAGCAGCTTAGCGGGGACAGGGAAAGGCTACACCTTC
cdr3_aa: CASSLAGTGKGYTF

j_call: TRBJ2-7
clone_size: NA
d_call: TRBD1
v_call: TRBV5-8
cdr3_nt: TGTGCCAGCAGCTTGGAGGTGGCAGGGGGCGTCGAGCAGTACTTC
cdr3_aa: CASSLEVAGGVEQYF

j_call: TRBJ1-1
clone_size: once
d_call: TRBD1
v_call: TRBV19
cdr3_nt: TGTGCCAGTAGTGACAGGGGTAGTGGGAAAACTGAAGCTTTCTTT
cdr3_aa: CASSDRGSGKTEAFF

j_call: TRBJ2-7
clone_size: NA
d_call: TRBD2
v_call: TRBV5-1
cdr3_nt: TGCGCCAGCAGCTTGGTCGAGCGGGGATCTCTTGGGGAGCAGTACTTC
cdr3_aa: CASSLVERGSLGEQYF

j_call: TRBJ2-7
clone_size: NA
d_call: TRBD2
v_call: TRBV6-6
cdr3_nt: TGTGCCAGCAGTTACTCTCGGGGGGAGCGCGAGCAGTACTTC
cdr3_aa: CASSYSRGEREQYF

j_call: TRBJ2-3
clone_size: once
d_call: TRBD2
v_call: TRBV4-3
cdr3_nt: TGCGCCAGCAGCCTCGGGACTAGCGGAACAGATACGCAGTATTTT
cdr3_aa: CASSLGTSGTDTQYF

j_call: TRBJ2-2
clone_size: NA
d_call: NA
v_call: TRBV29-1
cdr3_nt: TGCAGCGTGGGGGGACAGTACACCGGGGAGCTGTTTTTT
cdr3_aa: CSVGGQYTGELFF

j_call: TRBJ2-3
clone_size: NA
d_call: TRBD1
v_call: TRBV4-1
cdr3_nt: TGCGCCAGCAGCCAAGATAATACAGGGGGCGCCTATGATACGCAGTATTTT
cdr3_aa: CASSQDNTGGAYDTQYF

j_call: TRBJ2-7
clone_size: NA
d_call: NA
v_call: TRBV29-1
cdr3_nt: TGCAGCGTTCGGGGGATTCCTTCCTACGAGCAGTACTTC
cdr3_aa: CSVRGIPSYEQYF

j_call: TRBJ2-1
clone_size: NA
d_call: TRBD2
v_call: TRBV13
cdr3_nt: TGTGCCAGCAGTCCAGGGACTAGCGGGTACAATGAGCAGTTCTTC
cdr3_aa: CASSPGTSGYNEQFF

j_call: TRBJ2-7
clone_size: NA
d_call: NA
v_call: TRBV7-3
cdr3_nt: TGTGCCAGCAGCTTAGTCCCAGGCCGCGCCGCCGAGCAGTACTTC
cdr3_aa: CASSLVPGRAAEQYF

j_call: TRBJ1-4
clone_size: NA
d_call: NA
v_call: TRBV5-6
cdr3_nt: TGTGCCAGCAGCTTTAGCCACCGGGGGATAACAGATGAAAAACTGTTTTTT
cdr3_aa: CASSFSHRGITDEKLFF

j_call: TRBJ1-4
clone_size: NA
d_call: TRBD1
v_call: TRBV5-4
cdr3_nt: TGTGCCAGCAGCTCCAACAGGGGGCAAGGGGAAAAACTGTTTTTT
cdr3_aa: CASSSNRGQGEKLFF

j_call: TRBJ1-1
clone_size: NA
d_call: TRBD1
v_call: TRBV20-1
cdr3_nt: TGCAGTGCTAGTTTCGGACAGGGCAACACTGAAGCTTTCTTT
cdr3_aa: CSASFGQGNTEAFF

j_call: TRBJ1-5
clone_size: NA
d_call: NA
v_call: TRBV6-5
cdr3_nt: TGTGCCAGCAGGAATGGGGGGAGCAATCAGCCCCAGCATTTT
cdr3_aa: CASRNGGSNQPQHF

j_call: TRBJ2-5
clone_size: NA
d_call: TRBD2
v_call: TRBV5-1
cdr3_nt: TGCGCCAGCAGCTTGGGGACTAGCGGGGTAGGCTGGACCCAGTACTTC
cdr3_aa: CASSLGTSGVGWTQYF

j_call: TRBJ2-7
clone_size: NA
d_call: NA
v_call: TRBV27
cdr3_nt: TGTGCCAGCAGTTTAAACAGAAACGAGCAGTACTTC
cdr3_aa: CASSLNRNEQYF

j_call: TRBJ2-3
clone_size: once
d_call: NA
v_call: TRBV14
cdr3_nt: TGTGCCAGCAGCCAACTTGTTTCGAGCCTAGATACGCAGTATTTT
cdr3_aa: CASSQLVSSLDTQYF

j_call: TRBJ2-1
clone_size: NA
d_call: NA
v_call: TRBV29-1
cdr3_nt: TGCAGCGTTGTGGGGGGACTGAGCTCCTACAATGAGCAGTTCTTC
cdr3_aa: CSVVGGLSSYNEQFF

j_call: TRBJ1-1
clone_size: NA
d_call: NA
v_call: TRBV6-5
cdr3_nt: TGTGCCAGCAGTTACAGCGGGGGTCCAGCTTTCTTT
cdr3_aa: CASSYSGGPAFF

j_call: TRBJ1-3
clone_size: NA
d_call: TRBD1
v_call: TRBV18
cdr3_nt: TGTGCCAGCTCATTTTCTCAGGGACAGGCTAACTCTGGAAACACCATATATTTT
cdr3_aa: CASSFSQGQANSGNTIYF

j_call: TRBJ2-5
clone_size: few
d_call: NA
v_call: TRBV5-4
cdr3_nt: TGTGCCAGCAGCTTGGCGGCTAGCCCCCAAGAGACCCAGTACTTC
cdr3_aa: CASSLAASPQETQYF

j_call: TRBJ1-4
clone_size: NA
d_call: NA
v_call: TRBV19
cdr3_nt: TGTGCCAGTAGCCCGACCAGGGGCGCCGGGGAAAAACTGTTTTTT
cdr3_aa: CASSPTRGAGEKLFF

j_call: TRBJ2-5
clone_size: NA
d_call: TRBD2
v_call: TRBV9
cdr3_nt: TGTGCCAGCAGCGCCGGGACTAGCGGGCTCTGGGGGGAGACCCAGTACTTC
cdr3_aa: CASSAGTSGLWGETQYF

j_call: TRBJ2-7
clone_size: NA
d_call: NA
v_call: TRBV20-1
cdr3_nt: TGCAGTGCCTCTATCTCCTACGAGCAGTACTTC
cdr3_aa: CSASISYEQYF

j_call: TRBJ1-4
clone_size: NA
d_call: NA
v_call: TRBV27
cdr3_nt: TGTGCCAGCAGTTCTGGGCTCCTCCCGAAAAAACTGTTTTTT
cdr3_aa: CASSSGLLPKKLFF

j_call: TRBJ1-2
clone_size: NA
d_call: NA
v_call: TRBV7-2
cdr3_nt: TGTGCCAGCAAGACAGGTGTAATCTATGGCTACACCTTC
cdr3_aa: CASKTGVIYGYTF

j_call: TRBJ2-1
clone_size: NA
d_call: TRBD1
v_call: TRBV9
cdr3_nt: TGTGCCAGCAGCGGACAGGGTGCTGAGCAGTTCTTC
cdr3_aa: CASSGQGAEQFF

j_call: TRBJ1-6
clone_size: NA
d_call: NA
v_call: TRBV5-1
cdr3_nt: TGCGCCAGCAGCTTGGAGGAGAGCTCCTATAATTCACCCCTCCACTTT
cdr3_aa: CASSLEESSYNSPLHF

j_call: TRBJ1-1
clone_size: NA
d_call: NA
v_call: TRBV18
cdr3_nt: TGTGCCAGCTCACCACGTGGGGCAGGGAAGAACACTGAAGCTTTCTTT
cdr3_aa: CASSPRGAGKNTEAFF

j_call: TRBJ1-1
clone_size: NA
d_call: NA
v_call: TRBV19
cdr3_nt: TGTGCCAGTAGTATACGAGCCGACACTGAAGCTTTCTTT
cdr3_aa: CASSIRADTEAFF

j_call: TRBJ1-1
clone_size: NA
d_call: TRBD1
v_call: TRBV6-5
cdr3_nt: TGTGCCAGCAGGACAGGGGGCAGGAACACTGAAGCTTTCTTT
cdr3_aa: CASRTGGRNTEAFF

j_call: TRBJ2-7
clone_size: NA
d_call: NA
v_call: TRBV11-1
cdr3_nt: TGTGCCAGCAGCCCCGACAGTTACGAGCAGTACTTC
cdr3_aa: CASSPDSYEQYF

j_call: TRBJ1-2
clone_size: NA
d_call: NA
v_call: TRBV2
cdr3_nt: TGTGCCAGCGGAACAGGGCTCTATGGCTACACCTTC
cdr3_aa: CASGTGLYGYTF

j_call: TRBJ2-7
clone_size: NA
d_call: TRBD2
v_call: TRBV7-8
cdr3_nt: TGTGCCAGCAGCTGGGGACTAGCGTACTACGAGCAGTACTTC
cdr3_aa: CASSWGLAYYEQYF

j_call: TRBJ2-1
clone_size: NA
d_call: NA
v_call: TRBV12-5
cdr3_nt: TGTGCTAGTGGTTTGGCCCGTACCCTCGGACAGCACTACAATGAGCAGTTCTTC
cdr3_aa: CASGLARTLGQHYNEQFF

j_call: TRBJ1-2
clone_size: NA
d_call: NA
v_call: TRBV6-5
cdr3_nt: TGTGCCAGCACGACCCTACGGGGTGGCTACACCTTC
cdr3_aa: CASTTLRGGYTF

j_call: TRBJ2-2
clone_size: NA
d_call: NA
v_call: TRBV5-1
cdr3_nt: TGCGCCAGCAGCTTGAATCAGGGGGGGAACACCGGGGAGCTGTTTTTT
cdr3_aa: CASSLNQGGNTGELFF

j_call: TRBJ2-4
clone_size: NA
d_call: NA
v_call: TRBV15
cdr3_nt: TGTGCCACCAGCAGAGATGGGGGCATTGCCAAAAACATTCAGTACTTC
cdr3_aa: CATSRDGGIAKNIQYF

j_call: TRBJ1-2
clone_size: NA
d_call: TRBD1
v_call: TRBV9
cdr3_nt: TGTGCCAGCAGCGTAGAAGGACAGGGAAACTATGGCTACACCTTC
cdr3_aa: CASSVEGQGNYGYTF

j_call: TRBJ1-3
clone_size: NA
d_call: TRBD1
v_call: TRBV18
cdr3_nt: TGTGCCAGCTCACCCCTGCTAGGACAGGGGTCTGGAAACACCATATATTTT
cdr3_aa: CASSPLLGQGSGNTIYF

j_call: TRBJ2-1
clone_size: once
d_call: TRBD2
v_call: TRBV9
cdr3_nt: TGTGCCAGCAGCGTAGAGGTAGCGGGGGGGCTGAATGAGCAGTTCTTC
cdr3_aa: CASSVEVAGGLNEQFF

j_call: TRBJ1-2
clone_size: NA
d_call: NA
v_call: TRBV5-4
cdr3_nt: TGTGCCAGCAGCTTGGACAGGGCGCTCACTTCGACCCATGGCTACACCTTC
cdr3_aa: CASSLDRALTSTHGYTF

j_call: TRBJ2-3
clone_size: NA
d_call: TRBD1
v_call: TRBV28
cdr3_nt: TGTGCTCTCGGACAGGGGAACACAGATACGCAGTATTTT
cdr3_aa: CALGQGNTDTQYF